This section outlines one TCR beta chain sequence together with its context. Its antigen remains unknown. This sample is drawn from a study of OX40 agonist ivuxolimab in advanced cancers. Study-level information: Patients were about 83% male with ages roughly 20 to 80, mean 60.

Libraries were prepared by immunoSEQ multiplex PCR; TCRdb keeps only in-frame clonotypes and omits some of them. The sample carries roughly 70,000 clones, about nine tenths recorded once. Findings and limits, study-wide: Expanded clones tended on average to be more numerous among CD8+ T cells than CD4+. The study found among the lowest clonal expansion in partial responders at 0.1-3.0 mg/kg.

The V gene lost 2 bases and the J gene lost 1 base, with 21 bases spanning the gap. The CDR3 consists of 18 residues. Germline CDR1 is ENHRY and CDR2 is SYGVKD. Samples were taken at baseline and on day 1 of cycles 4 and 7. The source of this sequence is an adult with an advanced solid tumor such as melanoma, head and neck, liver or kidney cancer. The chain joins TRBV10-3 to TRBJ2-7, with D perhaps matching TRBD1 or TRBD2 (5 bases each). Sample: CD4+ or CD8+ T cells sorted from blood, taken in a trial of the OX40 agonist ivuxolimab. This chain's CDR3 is CAISETRMWGNGSYEQYF. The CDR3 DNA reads TGTGCCATCAGTGAGACGAGAATGTGGGGGAATGGTTCCTACGAGCAGTACTTC.